Listed below are T cell receptor beta chains from one sample, sequenced in a study of blood T cells in healthy people across ages. MiXCR was run by TCRdb on the 5' RACE reads, yielding one entry per CDR3 protein. The table records about 830,000 distinct CDR3 sequences, nearly 60% of them present only once. The sequenced sample consisted of blood. The origin of the receptors is a man aged 30-40 years in good health. Each CDR3 is given without its conserved first and last residue. The D gene is left open where the match is weak.

d_call: -
v_call: TRBV6-5
cdr3_aa: ASTEQWNNSPLH

d_call: -
v_call: TRBV20-1
cdr3_aa: SVLERGGGETQY

d_call: TRBD2
v_call: TRBV10-3
cdr3_aa: AISTGGLELETQY

d_call: -
v_call: TRBV20-1
cdr3_aa: SAKRGDQPQH

d_call: -
v_call: TRBV5-1
cdr3_aa: ASSARGNEQY

d_call: TRBD2
v_call: TRBV6-2/TRBV6-3
cdr3_aa: ASSQGTSGHPWKETQY

d_call: -
v_call: TRBV14
cdr3_aa: ASSQMGRQYGYT

d_call: -
v_call: TRBV7-3
cdr3_aa: ASSLKGSGANVLT

d_call: -
v_call: TRBV7-2
cdr3_aa: ASSLVWGAVNEQF

d_call: -
v_call: TRBV4-3
cdr3_aa: ASSQDGNLNQPQH

d_call: TRBD2
v_call: TRBV10-3
cdr3_aa: AIRDRGSSYEQY

d_call: -
v_call: TRBV5-1
cdr3_aa: ASSFLKDAGVATQY

d_call: -
v_call: TRBV12-3/TRBV12-4
cdr3_aa: ASSARDGPYNSPLH

d_call: -
v_call: TRBV5-6
cdr3_aa: ASSFAGSLYYGYT

d_call: TRBD1
v_call: TRBV7-9
cdr3_aa: ASSLQGARGAKNIQY

d_call: -
v_call: TRBV6-2/TRBV6-3
cdr3_aa: AIRVGLETQY

d_call: -
v_call: TRBV5-1
cdr3_aa: ASSWQGGNEQF

d_call: -
v_call: TRBV4-3
cdr3_aa: ASSQESSVAKNIQY

d_call: -
v_call: TRBV5-1
cdr3_aa: ASSLGVVGNEQF

d_call: TRBD2
v_call: TRBV27
cdr3_aa: ASSSSRTSGYEQY

d_call: TRBD2
v_call: TRBV11-2
cdr3_aa: ASSRPLAGGPSFNEQF

d_call: -
v_call: TRBV4-1
cdr3_aa: ASSQVLNSDTQY

d_call: -
v_call: TRBV5-1
cdr3_aa: ASSLTPEHTQY

d_call: -
v_call: TRBV6-5
cdr3_aa: ASSYTTATYEQY

d_call: TRBD2
v_call: TRBV7-2
cdr3_aa: ASSPSGRVDNEQF

d_call: TRBD2
v_call: TRBV27
cdr3_aa: ASSPTSGMATDTQY

d_call: TRBD2
v_call: TRBV7-9
cdr3_aa: ASSSPLGGKLGYNEQF

d_call: TRBD1
v_call: TRBV6-5
cdr3_aa: ASSYRGQGREKLF

d_call: -
v_call: TRBV5-1
cdr3_aa: ASIPTPLASETQY

d_call: -
v_call: TRBV20-1
cdr3_aa: SARDRLVGSYEQY

d_call: -
v_call: TRBV20-1
cdr3_aa: SARQAGSNEQF

d_call: -
v_call: TRBV9
cdr3_aa: AGTGGGEVQYGYT

d_call: -
v_call: TRBV15
cdr3_aa: ATSKNPPIPNIQY

d_call: TRBD1
v_call: TRBV5-1
cdr3_aa: ASSQDRVKKTQY

d_call: TRBD1
v_call: TRBV29-1
cdr3_aa: SPNPRQGQETQY

d_call: -
v_call: TRBV7-2
cdr3_aa: ASSLGQVREAF

d_call: -
v_call: TRBV6-5
cdr3_aa: ASSKLVPLNEQF

d_call: TRBD1
v_call: TRBV7-9
cdr3_aa: ASDPGTGLPNEKLF

d_call: TRBD2
v_call: TRBV7-8
cdr3_aa: ASSLENLWLAGGPSDTQY

d_call: TRBD2
v_call: TRBV7-2
cdr3_aa: ASRPGTSGNEQY

d_call: -
v_call: TRBV29-1
cdr3_aa: SVGVSVANVLT

d_call: -
v_call: TRBV4-2
cdr3_aa: ASSQDDSSREGYT

d_call: -
v_call: TRBV5-1
cdr3_aa: ASSPPSGAQGGELF

d_call: TRBD2
v_call: TRBV5-1
cdr3_aa: ASSLARGGPSTDTQY

d_call: -
v_call: TRBV19
cdr3_aa: ASRISGLLVAEAF

d_call: -
v_call: TRBV12-3/TRBV12-4
cdr3_aa: ASRSRGSNQPQH

d_call: TRBD2
v_call: TRBV7-7
cdr3_aa: ASSLATSGTDTQY

d_call: -
v_call: TRBV6-5
cdr3_aa: ASSYSGGRRRNEQF

d_call: -
v_call: TRBV18
cdr3_aa: ASSPLQWGNSPLH

d_call: TRBD2
v_call: TRBV24-1
cdr3_aa: ATSDTSGRLNEQF

d_call: -
v_call: TRBV7-2
cdr3_aa: ASSLRGSTNENLF

d_call: TRBD1
v_call: TRBV28
cdr3_aa: ASTPGTDWSYT

d_call: TRBD2
v_call: TRBV7-2
cdr3_aa: ASSFLGGLATEQY

d_call: -
v_call: TRBV20-1
cdr3_aa: SASKGSYEQY

d_call: TRBD1
v_call: TRBV10-3
cdr3_aa: AISGDRDRGHHEQY

d_call: -
v_call: TRBV9
cdr3_aa: ASSVGEGRETQY

d_call: -
v_call: TRBV20-1
cdr3_aa: SVFGLSKNIQY

d_call: -
v_call: TRBV27
cdr3_aa: ASSLFQGRREGYT